The source of this T cell receptor beta chain is a study of control samples from healthy donors and cancer patients (dated by TCRdb to 2018 to 2021). Libraries were prepared through the immunoSEQ multiplex PCR assay. In TCRdb, the immuneACCESS table is reduced to in-frame sequences with V and J assigned. These tables do not hold every clone; where another copy was compared, an unresolved V gene accounts for under half, and the others remain unexplained. For this sample there are about 170,000 clones; about 90% appear just once. The ten biggest clones cover roughly 5% of the sample. Including cysteine and phenylalanine, the CDR3 has 15 amino acids. CDR3 DNA is the only sequence kept; it has 45 bases, read in frame from the first base. The junction carries 13 bases between V and J, which are trimmed by 3 bases and 5 bases respectively. CDR1 and CDR2, looked up from the germline V gene, are KGHSH and LQKENI.

Of note for this clone: Its antigen is unknown. Base quality data are lacking; no much larger clone is found one base away.

Sample: blood. This TCR was recovered from a woman between 25 and 40 years old in good health. Recombination linked TRBV18 to TRBJ2-2; no D gene can be assigned with confidence. CDR3 sequence: CASSPLQATTGELFF. The nucleotide sequence reads TGTGCCAGCTCACCTCTACAAGCCACGACCGGGGAGCTGTTTTTT.